This TCR beta chain was found in a study of cytomegalovirus exposure and HLA in healthy donors. Study conclusions and caveats: Specificity for CMV antigens was confirmed in vitro for a few of the CMV-associated chains. Later on, an analysis tied some 17,000 TCR beta sequences to HLA alleles at 0.05 false discovery rate.

The germline V gene has CDR1 SGDLS and CDR2 YYNGEE. The CDR3 loop spans 16 amino acids. J lost 7 bases, V lost 0 bases, and 8 bases had no gene match. Both 60 Vbeta primers and 13 Jbeta primers went into the PCR. The assay was immunoSEQ multiplex PCR, and TCRdb's table has in-frame clones only and misses some. Its clone listing holds 95,000 to 150,000 clones. A remark on this clone: Its matching antigen is unknown.

Sequenced input: PBMCs. The chain couples TRBV9 to TRBJ2-2; 8 nucleotides match TRBD1. This TCR was recovered from a man in his late teens or twenties in good health and CMV-seronegative. For the CDR3, the DNA is TGTGCCAGCAGCGTAGTGTCAGGGGGCGAGAGCGGGGAGCTGTTTTTT. Translation: CASSVVSGGESGELFF.